Listed here are 27 T cell receptor beta chains from one sample, sequenced in a study of T-cell reconstitution after alpha-beta-depleted transplantation in children. Construction of the TCRbeta library involved unique molecular identifiers. From the PCR reads, TCRdb called clonotypes with MiXCR, one entry per CDR3 protein. Of about 580,000 distinct CDR3 sequences in the sample, 23% were seen once. This material consisted of PBMCs, mostly from graft donor cells, taken 360 days after TCRalphabeta/CD19-depleted stem cell transplant. The receptors stem from a boy in the first two years of life who had a stem cell transplant for acute myeloid leukemia, so the T cells may come from the graft donor.

The chain is built from TRBV4-2 and TRBJ2-5; a weak D match, TRBD1 (5 bases). Germline-derived CDR1 and CDR2 are LGHNA and YNFKEQ. The CDR3 has 19 amino acids. V gave up 0 bases and J gave up 1 base, with 21 bases separating them. CDR3 protein: CASSQDGVPKSTVQETQYF. CDR3 DNA sequence: TGTGCCAGCAGCCAAGATGGGGTCCCCAAATCGACAGTCCAAGAGACCCAGTACTTC.

In its sample, this clonotype was seen many times. This sequence joins TRBV10-3 and TRBJ2-7; D perhaps matches TRBD1 (6 bases). The CDR3 length is 15 residues. Per the germline V gene, CDR1 is ENHRY and CDR2 is SYGVKD. V lost 0 bases, J lost 5 bases, and 14 bases lay in between. The CDR3 reads CAISESKEGGDEQYF. The CDR3 DNA reads TGTGCCATCAGTGAGTCCAAGGAAGGGGGAGACGAGCAGTACTTC.

The genes are TRBV7-2 and TRBJ2-5; 9 nucleotides align to TRBD1. After removal of 5 bases from V and 1 base from J, the junction contained 5 bases not matched to a gene. Germline CDR1 reads SGHTA; CDR2 reads FQGNSA. The CDR3 totals 15 residues. CDR3 in DNA: TGTGCCAGCAGCCCCGGGGGACAGGGCCAAGAGACCCAGTACTTC. It yields the protein CASSPGGQGQETQYF.

This clonotype came up a few times. The chain joins TRBV12-3 or TRBV12-4 to TRBJ2-2; 7 bases fit TRBD1. The CDR3 has 12 residues. With 8 bases clipped from V and 6 bases from J, the junction kept 3 bases outside the gene matches. CDR3 nucleotide sequence: TGTGCCAGCGTCACAGGGGCCGGGGAGCTGTTTTTT. Protein: CASVTGAGELFF.

Ten or more counts support this clonotype. The chain links TRBV20-1 to TRBJ2-7, with D possibly being TRBD2 (7 bases). The CDR3 extends over 14 amino acids. V was trimmed by 6 bases and J by 2 bases, leaving 17 bases between them. Looked up from germline, CDR1 is DFQATT and CDR2 is SNEGSKA (reference sequence). The CDR3 protein is CSASGRGGTYEQYV. The CDR3 bases are TGCAGTGCGAGCGGCAGGGGAGGGACCTACGAGCAGTACGTC.

V and J are TRBV7-6 and TRBJ2-1; D is undetermined. The ends were cut back, 4 bases at V and 5 bases at J, with 9 bases in the middle. Germline values: CDR1 SGHVS, CDR2 FNYEAQ. The CDR3 length is 13 residues. CDR3 amino acids: CASSSTVNNEQFF. In DNA form, the CDR3 reads TGTGCCAGCAGCTCGACGGTGAACAATGAGCAGTTCTTC.

There are many counts of this clonotype. J is TRBJ2-1 and V is TRBV20-1; the match to TRBD1 covers 8 bases. V gave up 5 bases and J gave up 6 bases; unmatched junction bases: 3. The length of the CDR3 is 12 residues. The V gene's germline CDR1 is DFQATT and CDR2 SNEGSKA (reference sequence). As DNA, the CDR3 is TGCAGTGCTTTACAGGGGGTCAATGAGCAGTTCTTC. Translated, it gives CSALQGVNEQFF.

The chain recombines TRBV11-3 with TRBJ2-1, with a tentative D call TRBD1 (5 bases). V shed 5 bases and J shed 8 bases, with 16 bases lying between them. This CDR3 is built from 14 residues. CDR1 is SGHNT and CDR2 is YENEEA in the germline V gene. Here the CDR3 DNA reads TGTGCCAGCAGCCATAGAGACAGTTTGGATGAGCAGTTCTTC. Translated: CASSHRDSLDEQFF.

This chain links TRBV10-3 with TRBJ2-5; D unclear. The CDR3 is 14 amino acids. The germline gives CDR1 ENHRY, CDR2 SYGVKD. V lost 0 bases, J lost 3 bases, and 8 bases lay in between. In DNA, the CDR3 is TGTGCCATCAGTGAGTCAGGCTGGGAAGAGACCCAGTACTTC. Protein: CAISESGWEETQYF.

The rearrangement uses TRBV28 and TRBJ1-3, with D unresolved. Trimming pared 6 bases from V and 4 bases from J, leaving 7 bases between. CDR3 length equals 12 residues. The germline V gene has CDR1 MDHEN and CDR2 SYDVKM. The CDR3 protein is CASRMTGNTIYF. The DNA of the CDR3 is TGTGCCAGCAGAATGACAGGAAACACCATATATTTT.

This chain joins TRBV4-1 and TRBJ2-1, with D perhaps TRBD1 (5 bases). The CDR3 runs 14 residues. Germline assignment: CDR1 MGHRA and CDR2 YSYEKL. V was clipped by 4 bases and J by 6 bases, with 13 bases between them. As DNA, the CDR3 is TGCGCCAGCAGCCTTATCACAGGTTTCAATGAGCAGTTCTTC. This gives the protein CASSLITGFNEQFF.

This clonotype was detected only a few times. The V call is TRBV6-5, the J call TRBJ2-7; TRBD1 matches 9 bases. With V trimmed by 10 bases and J by 3 bases, 10 bases remained unmatched. CDR1 and CDR2 from the germline V gene are MNHEY and SVGAGI. The CDR3 runs to 14 residues. The chain's CDR3 is CATRFGDRVYEQYF. The CDR3 DNA sequence: TGTGCCACCAGGTTCGGGGACAGGGTCTACGAGCAGTACTTC.

This clonotype was recorded many times. The chain combines TRBV7-9 with TRBJ1-1, with D unclear. The CDR3 spans 13 residues. Trimming removed 4 bases from V and 1 base from J, with 7 bases in between. Germline loops: CDR1 SEHNR, CDR2 FQNEAQ (reference sequence). Here the CDR3 reads CASSYTSNTEAFF. CDR3 nucleotide sequence: TGTGCCAGCAGCTACACGTCGAACACTGAAGCTTTCTTT.

This clonotype was observed many times. The chain combines TRBV7-9 with TRBJ2-5; D unresolved. CDR1 and CDR2 (germline): SEHNR, FQNEAQ (reference sequence). This CDR3 contains 13 residues. V was shortened by 4 bases and J by 1 base, with 7 bases between the two germline ends. CDR3 coding DNA: TGTGCCAGCAGCTGGGCAGCCCAAGAGACCCAGTACTTC. It yields the protein CASSWAAQETQYF.

This clonotype was counted between two and nine times. This rearrangement joins TRBV7-3 to TRBJ2-3; TRBD1 or TRBD2 may be the D gene (5 bases each). The V end lost 5 bases, the J end lost 0 bases, and 15 bases lay between the germline ends. The CDR3 extends over 16 amino acids. CDR1 is SGHTA and CDR2 is FQGTGA in the germline V gene. As DNA, the CDR3 is TGTGCCAGCAGCCCAGGGTCGGGCGGGAGCACAGATACGCAGTATTTT. It specifies CASSPGSGGSTDTQYF.

The chain recombines TRBV15 with TRBJ2-1; 13 bases fit TRBD2. Per the germline V gene, CDR1 is LNHNV and CDR2 is YYDKDF (reference sequence). This CDR3 is built from 16 residues. V trimming: 5 bases; J trimming: 9 bases; junction bases outside the gene matches: 10. CDR3 DNA sequence: TGTGCCACCAGCTTTGGACTAGCGGGGGATGGTGCTGAGCAGTTCTTC. Amino acids: CATSFGLAGDGAEQFF.

The chain uses TRBV5-1 and TRBJ1-5, with D perhaps matching TRBD1 (6 bases). Germline CDR1 reads SGHRS; CDR2 reads YFSETQ. This CDR3 is 17 amino acids long. V was clipped by 4 bases and J by 2 bases, with 19 bases between them. The CDR3 DNA reads as TGCGCCAGCAGCCCAGGAGCACAGGGCTGGGGCAATCAGCCCCAGCATTTT. Protein product: CASSPGAQGWGNQPQHF.

This clonotype appeared many times. This chain connects TRBV9 to TRBJ1-5, with D unclear. CDR1 is SGDLS, CDR2 YYNGEE, per germline. V shed 0 bases and J shed 9 bases, with 10 bases lying between them. CDR3 length: 13 amino acids. CDR3 coding DNA: TGTGCCAGCAGCGTAGGCAGCGAGTCGCCCCAGCATTTT. This codes for CASSVGSESPQHF.

This clonotype showed up just a few times. This rearrangement joins TRBV6-5 to TRBJ1-1, with D possibly TRBD1 on 5 matching bases. The V end lost 1 base, the J end lost 6 bases, and 9 bases lay between the germline ends. Per the germline V gene, CDR1 is MNHEY and CDR2 is SVGAGI. CDR3 length: 13 residues. The CDR3 DNA is TGTGCCAGCAGTTACTGGGCGGGGGCTGAAGCTTTCTTT. Its protein product is CASSYWAGAEAFF.

Of note for this clonotype: A much bigger clone sits one base away, suggesting this may be a read error. The conserved phenylalanine or tryptophan normally closing the CDR3 is absent here, so this likely arose from a read error. This rearrangement joins TRBV5-6 to TRBJ1-1, with D unresolved. Per the germline V gene, CDR1 is SGHDT and CDR2 is YYEEEE. The V end lost 2 bases, the J end lost 6 bases, and 11 bases lay between the germline ends. The CDR3 has 13 residues. The CDR3 protein is CASSFFRFPEAFL. As DNA, the CDR3 is TGTGCCAGCAGCTTTTTTCGGTTTCCTGAAGCTTTCCTT.

This clonotype occurred many times. The chain has TRBV29-1 and TRBJ2-3; D gene uncertain. The germline V and J ends were trimmed by 4 bases and 2 bases, with 13 bases remaining between them. Germline V gene data show CDR1 as SQVTM and CDR2 as ANQGSEA. The CDR3 contains 14 residues. DNA of the CDR3: TGCAGCGTTGTGCCACAGTTCCCCACAGATACGCAGTATTTT. Amino acids: CSVVPQFPTDTQYF.

The chain joins TRBV24-1 to TRBJ2-3, with a tentative D call TRBD1 (5 bases). Between the trimmed V and J ends, which lost 7 bases and 0 bases, there was a span of 16 bases. Germline V gene sequence: CDR1 KGHDR, CDR2 SFDVKD. The CDR3 has 16 residues. CDR3 amino acids: CATSSRLAGSTDTQYF. In DNA form, the CDR3 reads TGTGCCACCAGCTCGCGCCTCGCAGGGAGCACAGATACGCAGTATTTT.

V usage is TRBV6-5 and J usage is TRBJ2-2; D might be TRBD2 (5 bases). The germline V gene encodes CDR1 MNHEY and CDR2 SVGAGI. This CDR3 contains 17 residues. Deletions cut 0 bases from V and 5 bases from J, with 16 bases between. Here the CDR3 reads CASSYSAGRLGTGELFF. As DNA, the CDR3 is TGTGCCAGCAGTTACTCCGCGGGTAGACTTGGGACCGGGGAGCTGTTTTTT.

The V call is TRBV20-1, the J call TRBJ2-1, with D possibly TRBD2 on 6 matching bases. The CDR3 is 15 amino acids. Germline V gives CDR1 DFQATT, CDR2 SNEGSKA (reference sequence). The V gene lost 5 bases and the J gene lost 4 bases, with 18 bases spanning the gap. Here the CDR3 reads CSAYRTGTSYNEQFF. CDR3 nucleotide sequence: TGCAGTGCTTATAGAACCGGGACTTCTTACAATGAGCAGTTCTTC.

Only a few counts were recorded for this clonotype. V is TRBV25-1 and J is TRBJ1-1; weak D call: TRBD1 (5 bases). Germline CDR1 reads MGHDK; CDR2 reads SYGVNS. Between the trimmed V and J ends, which lost 1 base and 5 bases, there was a span of 14 bases. CDR3 length: 15 amino acids. Here the CDR3 reads CASSEWGPGPTEAFF. CDR3 coding DNA: TGTGCCAGCAGTGAATGGGGCCCCGGGCCAACTGAAGCTTTCTTT.

There are a few counts of this clonotype. This chain links TRBV5-1 with TRBJ2-7, with 8 bases that match TRBD1. The CDR3 covers 15 residues. Losses at the gene ends were 3 bases for V and 5 bases for J; bases not matched to a gene: 10. CDR1 is SGHRS, CDR2 YFSETQ, per germline. The DNA for the CDR3 is TGCGCCAGCAGCTCACCGACAGGGGATCGAAACGAGCAGTACTTC. As protein: CASSSPTGDRNEQYF.

This clonotype came up a few times. The chain is built from TRBV20-1 and TRBJ1-1; 7 nucleotides match TRBD1. Per the germline V gene, CDR1 is DFQATT and CDR2 is SNEGSKA (reference sequence). V dropped 6 bases and J dropped 1; count of bases not matched to a gene: 5. The CDR3 covers 13 residues. CDR3 sequence reads: CSALDRENTEAFF. CDR3 in DNA: TGCAGTGCGCTAGACAGGGAGAACACTGAAGCTTTCTTT.